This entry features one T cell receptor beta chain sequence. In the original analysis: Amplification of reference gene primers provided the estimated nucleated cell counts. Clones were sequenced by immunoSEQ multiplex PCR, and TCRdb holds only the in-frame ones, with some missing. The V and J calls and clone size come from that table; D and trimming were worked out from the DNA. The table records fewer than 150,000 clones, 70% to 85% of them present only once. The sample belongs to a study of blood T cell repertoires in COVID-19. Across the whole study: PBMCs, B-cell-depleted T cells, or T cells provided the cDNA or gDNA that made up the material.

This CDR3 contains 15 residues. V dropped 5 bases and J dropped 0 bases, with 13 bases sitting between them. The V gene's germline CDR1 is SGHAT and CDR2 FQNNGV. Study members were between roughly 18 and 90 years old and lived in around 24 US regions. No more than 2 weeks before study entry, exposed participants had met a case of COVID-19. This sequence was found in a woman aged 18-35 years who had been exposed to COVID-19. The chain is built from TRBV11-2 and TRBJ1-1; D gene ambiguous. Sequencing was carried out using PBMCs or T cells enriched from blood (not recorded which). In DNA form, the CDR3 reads TGTGCCAGCAGCCGGGCGGGCCTCATGAACACTGAAGCTTTCTTT. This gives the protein CASSRAGLMNTEAFF.